This passage covers 8 T cell receptor beta chains from one sample sequenced in a study of blood T cell repertoires in COVID-19 (dated by TCRdb to 2019 to 2021). The receptor library was made with the immunoSEQ multiplex PCR assay. As stored in TCRdb, this immuneACCESS dataset retains in-frame rearrangements with V and J assigned. A fraction of the clones does not appear; measured against another copy, unresolved V genes explain less than half of the discrepancy, and the remainder lacks a known reason. The sample records 300,000 to 400,000 clones, approximately 88% of which are singletons. Roughly 4.1% of the sample belongs to the ten largest clones. The specimen sequenced was peripheral blood. Receptor source: a woman in her forties or fifties with active or convalescent COVID-19.

The J gene is TRBJ1-5, the V gene TRBV4-2; TRBD1 matches 7 bases. CDR1 and CDR2 (germline): LGHNA, YNFKEQ. The CDR3 totals 15 residues. The ends lost 0 bases at V and 4 bases at J; junction bases unmatched: 3. CDR3 region: CASSQEGTENQPQHF. CDR3 in DNA: TGTGCCAGCAGCCAAGAAGGGACAGAGAATCAGCCCCAGCATTTT.

The chain links TRBV29-1 to TRBJ2-1; D unclear. The germline V gene has CDR1 SQVTM and CDR2 ANQGSEA. This CDR3 region has 11 residues. V was pared by 7 bases and J by 8 bases, with 12 bases between. The chain's CDR3 is CSGRLDDEQFF. DNA of the CDR3: TGCAGCGGGCGACTTGATGATGAGCAGTTCTTC.

The chain carries TRBV25-1 and TRBJ1-1, with D perhaps TRBD1 (5 bases). The CDR3 has 15 amino acids. Germline CDR1 reads MGHDK; CDR2 reads SYGVNS. Trimming took off 1 base at V and 5 bases at J, with 14 bases between the two ends. The CDR3, as DNA: TGTGCCAGCAGTGAATGGGGGGGGATGGGAACTGAAGCTTTCTTT. Its translation: CASSEWGGMGTEAFF.

J is TRBJ2-7 and V is TRBV3-1 (or the pseudogene TRBV3-2); unclear D gene. Germline-derived CDR1 and CDR2 are LGHDT and YNNKEL (reference sequence). The CDR3 extends over 14 amino acids. V shed 0 bases and J shed 5 bases, with 11 bases lying between them. In DNA, the CDR3 is TGTGCCAGCAGCCAAGATCGGCTAGTTGACGAGCAGTACTTC. Amino acid sequence: CASSQDRLVDEQYF.

The chain links TRBV19 to TRBJ2-7; 7 bases are a match to TRBD1. Germline V gene lookup returns CDR1 LNHDA and CDR2 SQIVND (reference sequence). V shed 0 bases and J 2 bases; nucleotides not matched to a gene: 1. The CDR3 consists of 14 residues. CDR3 sequence: CASSIDRGTYEQYF. The CDR3 nucleotides are TGTGCCAGTAGTATAGACAGGGGGACCTACGAGCAGTACTTC.

This clone was seen just once. The rearrangement links TRBV19 to TRBJ1-1; D may be TRBD1 (6 bases). Per germline, CDR1 LNHDA and CDR2 SQIVND (reference sequence). Trimming cost V 7 bases and J 5 bases, with 14 bases left between them. The CDR3 contains 13 residues. CDR3 in DNA: TGTGCCAGTAAGGTACAGGGTGGTACTGAAGCTTTCTTT. Its translation: CASKVQGGTEAFF.

The chain carries TRBV6-2 or TRBV6-3 and TRBJ2-7; the D is unclear. Per germline, CDR1 MNHEY and CDR2 SVGEGT. V was pared by 2 bases and J by 6 bases, with 11 bases between. The CDR3 consists of 13 residues. The CDR3: CASSYLRLGEQYF. The CDR3 region has the DNA TGTGCCAGCAGTTACCTGAGGCTCGGCGAGCAGTACTTC.

The chain employs TRBV7-8 and TRBJ1-4; 8 bases are shared with TRBD1. From germline, CDR1 is SGHVS and CDR2 FQNEAQ. V was pared by 5 bases and J by 4 bases, with 6 bases of the junction left unmatched. This CDR3 has 15 residues. CDR3 residues: CASSPDRGLNEKLFF. CDR3 nucleotides: TGTGCCAGCAGCCCCGACAGGGGCCTTAATGAAAAACTGTTTTTT.